One and the same sample provided the 25 T cell receptor beta chains below, sequenced in a study of blood T cell repertoires in COVID-19 (TCRdb year 2020). Library construction relied on the immunoSEQ multiplex PCR assay. In TCRdb, the immuneACCESS table is reduced to in-frame sequences with V and J assigned. These tables do not hold every clone; where another copy was compared, an unresolved V gene accounts for under half, and the others remain unexplained. Recorded for this sample are more than 110,000 clones; more than 75% of them occurred a single time. Clones ranked in the top ten supply about 6% of the sample. The specimen was PBMCs or T cells enriched from blood (not recorded which). The receptors stem from a woman aged 45-65 years who had recovered from COVID-19.

The rearrangement links TRBV18 to TRBJ2-7; 8 positions agree with TRBD1. The CDR3 is made up of 12 amino acids. The ends lost 5 bases at V and 6 bases at J; junction bases unmatched: 3. Germline CDR1 is KGHSH and CDR2 is LQKENI. The CDR3 loop is CASSMTGVEQYV. CDR3 DNA: TGTGCCAGCTCAATGACAGGGGTCGAGCAGTACGTC.

This rearrangement joins TRBV5-1 to TRBJ2-7; no definite D call. In germline, CDR1 is SGHRS, CDR2 YFSETQ. CDR3 length: 14 amino acids. The V end lost 1 base, the J end lost 2 bases, and 10 bases lay between the germline ends. CDR3 in amino acids: CASSLSQDAYEQYF. CDR3 in DNA: TGCGCCAGCAGCTTGTCCCAGGATGCCTACGAGCAGTACTTC.

This clone came up once. This chain uses TRBV5-1 with TRBJ2-6; TRBD2 is a possible D gene (5 bases). Germline V gene lookup returns CDR1 SGHRS and CDR2 YFSETQ. The CDR3 consists of 22 residues. Trimming removed 4 bases at V and 0 bases at J, with 29 bases between. CDR3 DNA sequence: TGCGCCAGCAGCCATTCTATAGCTAGCCCGCTAGATGACCTCTCTGGGGCCAACGTCCTGACTTTC. Its translation is CASSHSIASPLDDLSGANVLTF.

The chain combines TRBV29-1 with TRBJ1-2; 9 nucleotides align to TRBD1. Germline values: CDR1 SQVTM, CDR2 ANQGSEA. V lost 5 bases and J lost 7; bases outside the gene matches: 5. The CDR3 spans 12 residues. For the CDR3, the DNA is TGCAGCGTTCGGACAGGGGATCTTGGCTACACCTTC. This codes for CSVRTGDLGYTF. Full variable domain (remainder filled in from reference TRBV29-1 and TRBJ1-2): SAVISQKPSRDICQRGTSLTIQCQVDSQVTMMFWYRQQPGQSLTLIATANQGSEATYESGFVIDKFPISRPNLTFSTLTVSNMSPEDSSIYLCSVRTGDLGYTFGSGTRLTVV.

This chain links TRBV7-8 with TRBJ2-3; 8 bases map to TRBD1. The V and J ends lost 0 bases and 6 bases, in that order; junction bases with no gene match: 8. The CDR3 covers 16 residues. The V gene's germline CDR1 is SGHVS and CDR2 FQNEAQ. The CDR3 reads CASSLARTGRMDTQYF. DNA of the CDR3: TGTGCCAGCAGCTTAGCTCGGACAGGGAGGATGGATACGCAGTATTTT.

The DNA of the CDR3 is TGTGCCAGCAGTTCCACCTTGACAGAAACCAATCAGCCCCAGCATTTT. Translation gives CASSSTLTETNQPQHF. The chain is built from TRBV6-6 and TRBJ1-5, with a possible D match to TRBD1 (5 bases). Germline CDR1 reads MNHNY; CDR2 reads SVGAGI (reference sequence). V shed 4 bases and J shed 3 bases, with 16 bases lying between them. The CDR3 loop spans 16 amino acids.

V is TRBV30 and J is TRBJ1-2; D is uncertain. This CDR3 contains 12 residues. Per germline, CDR1 GTSNPN and CDR2 SVGIG (reference sequence). V was trimmed by 0 bases and J by 8 bases, leaving 10 bases between them. The CDR3 reads CAWSVLFVGYTF. CDR3 coding DNA: TGTGCCTGGAGTGTTCTTTTTGTAGGCTACACCTTC.

V and J are TRBV11-2 and TRBJ2-1; D ambiguous. CDR1 is SGHAT and CDR2 is FQNNGV in the germline V gene. The CDR3 has 14 residues. Trimming left V 5 bases short and J 2 bases short, with 10 bases between. CDR3 nucleotides: TGTGCCAGCAGCCGCATAACTACCTACAATGAGCAGTTCTTC. Amino acid sequence: CASSRITTYNEQFF.

This chain joins TRBV6-1 and TRBJ2-5; 8 nucleotides agree with TRBD2. Trimming removed 1 base from V and 1 base from J; junction bases left unmatched: 2. CDR1 is MNHNS, CDR2 SASEGT, per germline. The CDR3 sequence is 15 residues long. The CDR3 DNA reads TGTGCCAGCAGTGAAGTTAGCGGGGCCCAAGAGACCCAGTACTTC. Its protein product is CASSEVSGAQETQYF.

V is TRBV5-1 and J is TRBJ1-4, with 7 bases that match TRBD1. Losses at the gene ends were 1 base for V and 0 bases for J; bases not matched to a gene: 9. Germline-derived CDR1 and CDR2 are SGHRS and YFSETQ. The CDR3 has 18 residues. This chain's CDR3 is CASSLWYRGLATNEKLFF. Here the CDR3 DNA reads TGCGCCAGCAGCTTGTGGTACAGGGGATTAGCAACTAATGAAAAACTGTTTTTT.

The gene calls are TRBV19 and TRBJ1-5, with TRBD1 matching over 7 bases. V lost 1 base, J lost 6 bases, and 3 bases stayed unmatched. The germline V gene has CDR1 LNHDA and CDR2 SQIVND (reference sequence). This CDR3 is 14 amino acids long. The CDR3 is CASSIGQGGQPQHF. The CDR3 DNA is TGTGCCAGTAGTATAGGACAGGGTGGTCAGCCCCAGCATTTT.

The chain joins TRBV18 to TRBJ2-7; 7 bases are shared with TRBD1. Germline V CDR1 and CDR2: KGHSH, LQKENI. The CDR3 has 16 residues. V shed 3 bases and J 2 bases; nucleotides not matched to a gene: 10. The CDR3 region is CASSPTGDLTTYEQYV. The DNA of the CDR3 is TGTGCCAGCTCACCCACAGGGGACCTAACTACCTACGAGCAGTACGTC.

The rearrangement joins TRBV28 to TRBJ1-2, with 10 bases fitting TRBD1. Per the germline V gene, CDR1 is MDHEN and CDR2 is SYDVKM. CDR3 length equals 13 residues. With 10 bases clipped from V and 8 bases from J, the junction kept 10 bases outside the gene matches. The CDR3 protein is CAITPTGGSGYTF. The CDR3 coding sequence is TGTGCCATTACCCCGACAGGGGGCTCCGGCTACACCTTC.

This clone was detected a few times. The chain couples TRBV5-1 to TRBJ1-1; TRBD1 matches 8 bases. The CDR3 has 16 amino acids. The germline gives CDR1 SGHRS, CDR2 YFSETQ. With 0 bases clipped from V and 4 bases from J, the junction kept 8 bases outside the gene matches. The CDR3, as DNA: TGCGCCAGCAGCTTGGAATATCAGGGGGCGTCCACTGAAGCTTTCTTT. Its translation: CASSLEYQGASTEAFF.

This clone was counted only a few times. The chain employs TRBV6-5 and TRBJ2-7, with D possibly matching TRBD1 (6 bases). The CDR3 is 14 residues long. The V and J ends lost 0 bases and 6 bases respectively, with 12 bases between them. CDR1 MNHEY and CDR2 SVGAGI come from the germline V gene. CDR3 DNA: TGTGCCAGCAGTTACTCGGGACAAACGTCCGAGCAGTACGTC. It is translated as CASSYSGQTSEQYV.

This clone appeared a single time. The same CDR3 arises from other DNA sequences in this sample as well. The chain is built from TRBV4-2 and TRBJ1-6; the match to TRBD1 covers 9 bases. This CDR3 has 16 amino acids. The germline V gene encodes CDR1 LGHNA and CDR2 YNFKEQ. The J segment lost 6 bases and the V segment lost 0 bases, leaving 3 bases of the junction unmatched. CDR3 residues: CASSQEPTGGNSPLHF. The CDR3 DNA sequence: TGTGCCAGCAGCCAAGAGCCGACAGGGGGTAATTCACCCCTCCACTTT.

This sequence joins TRBV4-1 and TRBJ2-2, with 11 bases that match TRBD2. This CDR3 has 17 amino acids. J was trimmed by 0 bases and V by 4 bases; bases with no gene match: 4. Germline assignment: CDR1 MGHRA and CDR2 YSYEKL. CDR3: CASSLAGGRANTGELFF. The DNA for the CDR3 is TGCGCCAGCAGCCTAGCGGGGGGGCGCGCGAACACCGGGGAGCTGTTTTTT.

Regarding this clone: Distinct nucleotide sequences in the sample also encode this CDR3. The V call is TRBV11-2, the J call TRBJ2-1, with 8 bases that match TRBD1. The CDR3 totals 15 residues. The germline V gene has CDR1 SGHAT and CDR2 FQNNGV. Trimming removed 8 bases from V and 3 bases from J; junction bases left unmatched: 9. CDR3 region: CASSPPGGLYNEQFF. CDR3 nucleotide sequence: TGTGCCAGCTCCCCACCAGGGGGCCTCTACAATGAGCAGTTCTTC.

This clone was detected a few times. The rearrangement uses TRBV19 and TRBJ2-7; 9 positions match TRBD1. The CDR3 contains 15 residues. Germline V gene lookup returns CDR1 LNHDA and CDR2 SQIVND (reference sequence). The V gene end was trimmed by 7 bases and the J gene end by 3 bases; junction bases not matched to a gene: 10. The CDR3 DNA reads TGTGCCAGTAACCCCTCCGGACAGGGGAACTACGAGCAGTACTTC. The encoded protein is CASNPSGQGNYEQYF. Using reference TRBV19 and TRBJ2-7 for the parts outside the CDR3, the full variable domain is DGGITQSPKYLFRKEGQNVTLSCEQNLNHDAMYWYRQDPGQGLRLIYYSQIVNDFQKGDIAEGYSVSREKKESFPLTVTSAQKNPTAFYLCASNPSGQGNYEQYFGPGTRLTVT.

This sequence joins TRBV7-2 and TRBJ2-1, with 8 bases lining up with TRBD2. V lost 5 bases to trimming and J lost 5 bases; unmatched junction nucleotides: 11. CDR3 length: 16 amino acids. Germline values: CDR1 SGHTA, CDR2 FQGNSA. CDR3 sequence: CASSPRPGGGNNEQFF. The CDR3 nucleotides are TGTGCCAGCAGCCCACGCCCCGGGGGGGGAAACAATGAGCAGTTCTTC.

This chain connects TRBV30 to TRBJ2-1; TRBD1 matches at 7 bases. CDR1 is GTSNPN, CDR2 SVGIG, per germline (reference sequence). V shed 2 bases, J shed 0 bases, and the junction held 10 bases outside the gene matches. CDR3 length: 17 residues. This CDR3 reads CAWSPGQVRNSYNEQFF. The CDR3 coding sequence is TGTGCCTGGAGTCCCGGACAGGTCCGAAACTCCTACAATGAGCAGTTCTTC.

This clone was seen a few times. The chain joins TRBV4-2 to TRBJ2-3; 7 bases agree with TRBD1. This CDR3 spans 15 amino acids. Germline CDR1 and CDR2: LGHNA and YNFKEQ. V shed 2 bases and J 4 bases; nucleotides not matched to a gene: 6. CDR3 sequence: CASSQTGAGADTQYF. The CDR3 DNA sequence: TGTGCCAGCAGCCAAACAGGGGCAGGTGCAGATACGCAGTATTTT.

This clone is a singleton in its sample. This chain uses TRBV2 with TRBJ2-3, with 7 bases lining up with TRBD1. V gave up 7 bases and J gave up 1 base; unmatched junction bases: 5. Germline CDR1 reads SNHLY; CDR2 reads FYNNEI. The CDR3 spans 14 residues. The CDR3 bases are TGTGCCAGCACAGAGGGGGCCCGCACAGATACGCAGTATTTT. It specifies CASTEGARTDTQYF.

A single count supports this clone. The chain couples TRBV4-1 to TRBJ2-5, with 13 nucleotides matching TRBD2. The ends lost 2 bases at V and 2 bases at J; junction bases unmatched: 8. The CDR3 is 18 residues long. Germline loops: CDR1 MGHRA, CDR2 YSYEKL. CDR3 sequence reads: CASSQRGLAGPEQETQYF. The CDR3, as DNA: TGCGCCAGCAGCCAAAGGGGACTAGCGGGGCCTGAACAAGAGACCCAGTACTTC.

This chain connects TRBV7-8 to TRBJ1-5; 9 nucleotides match TRBD1. Germline V lookup: CDR1 SGHVS, CDR2 FQNEAQ. V lost 5 bases and J lost 2; bases outside the gene matches: 4. The CDR3 runs 15 residues. The CDR3 DNA reads TGTGCCAGCAGCGCAACAGGGGGCGGCAATCAGCCCCAGCATTTT. Protein: CASSATGGGNQPQHF. Full variable domain (outside the CDR3, taken from reference TRBV7-8 and TRBJ1-5): GAGVSQSPRYKVAKRGQDVALRCDPISGHVSLFWYQQALGQGPEFLTYFQNEAQLDKSGLPSDRFFAERPEGSVSTLKIQRTQQEDSAVYLCASSATGGGNQPQHFGDGTRLSIL.